The 30 T cell receptor beta chains given below trace back to one sample, sequenced in a study of T cells in localized non-small cell lung cancer. Profiling relied on immunoSEQ multiplex PCR, and the TCRdb table lists in-frame clones only, not all of them. The sample gives 20,000 to 25,000 clones, more than 75% of which show up once; about 12% is in the top ten. Here the sequenced sample was PBMCs, taken before any cancer treatment. Receptor source: a man aged 40-75 years with stage II squamous cell lung carcinoma.

V gene TRBV10-3 combines with J gene TRBJ2-5; maybe TRBD2 (5 bases). This CDR3 has 17 residues. The germline gives CDR1 ENHRY, CDR2 SYGVKD. Trimming removed 0 bases at V and 2 bases at J, with 16 bases between. CDR3 region: CAISESGVIAGQETQYF. DNA for the CDR3: TGTGCCATCAGTGAGTCCGGGGTTATTGCTGGTCAAGAGACCCAGTACTTC.

The gene calls are TRBV5-4 and TRBJ1-1; D is possibly TRBD1 (6 bases). V was pared by 7 bases and J by 1 base, with 20 bases between. The CDR3 extends over 16 amino acids. Germline-derived CDR1 and CDR2 are SGHNT and YYREEE (reference sequence). CDR3 bases: TGTGCCAGCGCCTCATCACAGGGACGGTCGAACACTGAAGCTTTCTTT. Translation: CASASSQGRSNTEAFF.

The chain recombines TRBV6-5 with TRBJ2-1; D is perhaps TRBD1 or TRBD2 (7 bases each). The germline V gene has CDR1 MNHEY and CDR2 SVGAGI. V shed 11 bases and J shed 0 bases, with 17 bases lying between them. This CDR3 has 15 residues. In nucleotides, the CDR3 is TGTGCCTCCCAGGGGGGGGTTAGCTCCTACAATGAGCAGTTCTTC. As protein: CASQGGVSSYNEQFF.

The chain joins TRBV19 to TRBJ1-2; D perhaps matches TRBD1 (6 bases). CDR3 length: 14 amino acids. The germline CDR1 and CDR2 sequences are LNHDA and SQIVND (reference sequence). Trimming cost V 7 bases and J 4 bases, with 16 bases left between them. This chain's CDR3 is CASIPGQSVYGYTF. The CDR3 DNA reads TGTGCCAGTATTCCAGGACAGTCGGTCTATGGCTACACCTTC.

This chain connects TRBV30 to TRBJ2-5, with 7 bases fitting TRBD1. V gave up 0 bases and J gave up 1 base; unmatched junction bases: 5. The V gene's germline CDR1 is GTSNPN and CDR2 SVGIG (reference sequence). The length of the CDR3 is 15 residues. The CDR3 spells CAWSVLWTGQETQYF. Written as DNA, the CDR3 is TGTGCCTGGAGTGTACTTTGGACAGGCCAAGAGACCCAGTACTTC.

CDR3 amino acids: CASSRTTGRSEAFF. The CDR3 nucleotides are TGTGCCAGCAGTCGAACCACAGGGCGGTCTGAAGCTTTCTTT. The V call is TRBV6-6, the J call TRBJ1-1, with D tentatively TRBD1 (6 bases). The CDR3 has 14 residues. The V and J ends lost 5 bases and 6 bases respectively, with 16 bases between them. Germline CDR1 is MNHNY and CDR2 is SVGAGI (reference sequence).

This chain connects TRBV7-2 to TRBJ1-5; possible D gene TRBD1, 6 bases. V gave up 3 bases and J gave up 4 bases, with 13 bases separating them. Germline lookup yields CDR1 SGHTA and CDR2 FQGNSA. This CDR3 comprises 15 residues. The CDR3 region is CASSLGAGQNQPQHF. The CDR3 bases are TGTGCCAGCAGCTTGGGGGCAGGACAGAATCAGCCCCAGCATTTT.

The V gene is TRBV6-5, the J gene TRBJ2-2, with a weak D call TRBD2 (6 bases). V was trimmed by 4 bases and J by 7 bases, leaving 16 bases between them. This CDR3 is built from 15 residues. From germline, CDR1 is MNHEY and CDR2 SVGAGI. CDR3 sequence reads: CASSFWGGTDGELFF. Here the CDR3 DNA reads TGTGCCAGCAGTTTCTGGGGCGGGACTGACGGGGAGCTGTTTTTT.

The gene calls are TRBV7-9 and TRBJ2-2; 9 nucleotides agree with TRBD1. Germline CDR1 is SEHNR and CDR2 is FQNEAQ (reference sequence). The CDR3 extends over 15 amino acids. With 5 bases clipped from V and 1 base from J, the junction kept 2 bases outside the gene matches. This CDR3 reads CASSTDRGNTGELFF. CDR3 DNA: TGTGCCAGCAGCACGGACAGGGGGAACACCGGGGAGCTGTTTTTT.

The rearrangement joins TRBV2 to TRBJ1-2, with TRBD1 matching over 9 bases. Germline V gives CDR1 SNHLY, CDR2 FYNNEI. The CDR3 has 14 residues. V lost 3 bases and J lost 7; bases outside the gene matches: 6. CDR3 sequence reads: CASSEGQGSSGYTF. The CDR3 DNA sequence: TGTGCCAGCAGTGAGGGACAGGGAAGTAGTGGCTACACCTTC.

The rearrangement joins TRBV6-6 to TRBJ1-4; maybe TRBD1 (6 bases). CDR1 and CDR2 from the germline V gene are MNHNY and SVGAGI (reference sequence). The CDR3 spans 11 residues. V lost 2 bases, J lost 14 bases, and 9 bases lay in between. CDR3 DNA: TGTGCCAGCAGTTACAGGGGGATTCTGTTTTTT. This encodes CASSYRGILFF.

The V call is TRBV5-4, the J call TRBJ2-7; D is uncertain. The germline V gene has CDR1 SGHNT and CDR2 YYREEE (reference sequence). V was clipped by 6 bases and J by 4 bases, with 8 bases between them. CDR3 length: 11 residues. The CDR3 DNA follows: TGTGCCAGCACCACTGTTTACGAGCAGTACTTC. Its translation: CASTTVYEQYF. The full variable domain, in which reference TRBV5-4 and TRBJ2-7 provide the parts outside the CDR3, is ETGVTQSPTHLIKTRGQQVTLRCSSQSGHNTVSWYQQALGQGPQFIFQYYREEENGRGNFPPRFSGLQFPNYSSELNVNALELDDSALYLCASTTVYEQYFGPGTRLTVT.

This chain connects TRBV18 to TRBJ1-2; D not resolved. The CDR3 contains 12 residues. Trimming left V 4 bases short and J 6 bases short, with 9 bases between. Germline CDR1 KGHSH, CDR2 LQKENI. The CDR3 protein is CASSLSLNGYTF. The CDR3 DNA follows: TGTGCCAGCTCACTTTCTCTTAATGGCTACACCTTC.

The gene calls are TRBV21-1 and TRBJ1-5. TRBV21-1 is flagged as a pseudogene. This CDR3 is built from 11 residues. The CDR3 reads CASSKHQPQHF. CDR3 nucleotides: TGTGCCAGCAGCAAACATCAGCCCCAGCATTTT.

A single count supports this clone. The V and J genes are TRBV25-1 and TRBJ2-1; no clear D gene. This CDR3 contains 14 residues. Germline CDR1 reads MGHDK; CDR2 reads SYGVNS. Deletions cut 2 bases from V and 7 bases from J, with 12 bases between. The CDR3 protein is CASSETSPRNEQFF. For the CDR3, the DNA is TGTGCCAGCAGTGAAACCTCCCCTCGAAATGAGCAGTTCTTC.

This chain connects TRBV19 to TRBJ2-7; D might be TRBD2 (6 bases). The CDR3 spans 15 residues. Germline V CDR1 and CDR2: LNHDA, SQIVND (reference sequence). Trimming removed 4 bases at V and 7 bases at J, with 20 bases between. Written as DNA, the CDR3 is TGTGCCAGTAGTACCGCCGGGACCCAACGGGGGGAGCAGTACTTC. It translates to CASSTAGTQRGEQYF.

V and J are TRBV5-1 and TRBJ2-2; TRBD2 agrees at 9 bases. The CDR3 has 15 residues. Trimming took 4 bases from V and 3 from J; bases not matched to a gene: 4. CDR1 and CDR2 from the germline V gene are SGHRS and YFSETQ. The CDR3 sequence: CASSATSGYTGELFF. DNA of the CDR3: TGCGCCAGCAGCGCGACTAGCGGTTACACCGGGGAGCTGTTTTTT. Using reference TRBV5-1 and TRBJ2-2 for the parts outside the CDR3, the full variable domain is KAGVTQTPRYLIKTRGQQVTLSCSPISGHRSVSWYQQTPGQGLQFLFEYFSETQRNKGNFPGRFSGRQFSNSRSEMNVSTLELGDSALYLCASSATSGYTGELFFGEGSRLTVL.

This clone was found once. This chain's CDR3 is CASSSRQVPYGYTF. The CDR3 nucleotides are TGTGCCAGCAGTTCTCGACAGGTCCCCTATGGCTACACCTTC. V gene TRBV5-8 combines with J gene TRBJ1-2; D might be TRBD1 (6 bases). CDR3 length: 14 residues. Germline assignment: CDR1 SGHTS and CDR2 YDEGEE. Between the trimmed V and J ends, which lost 5 bases and 4 bases, there was a span of 15 bases.

This chain uses TRBV9 with TRBJ1-3, with a tentative D call TRBD1 (6 bases). The CDR3 is made up of 17 amino acids. The germline V gene has CDR1 SGDLS and CDR2 YYNGEE. V was pared by 1 base and J by 0 bases, with 14 bases between. In nucleotides, the CDR3 is TGTGCCAGCAGCGTAACCCCCAGGGGAGGCTCTGGAAACACCATATATTTT. Protein sequence: CASSVTPRGGSGNTIYF.

This clone was seen a handful of times. The CDR3: CSAIWGVEAFF. In DNA, the CDR3 is TGCAGCGCTATTTGGGGCGTTGAAGCTTTCTTT. The chain uses TRBV29-1 and TRBJ1-1, with D perhaps matching TRBD1 (5 bases). Germline V gene lookup returns CDR1 SQVTM and CDR2 ANQGSEA. V was pared by 7 bases and J by 7 bases, with 13 bases between. The length of the CDR3 is 11 residues.

This chain joins TRBV27 and TRBJ1-6; 7 bases are shared with TRBD1. Germline V CDR1 and CDR2: MNHEY, SMNVEV (reference sequence). There are 16 residues in the CDR3. Trimming at V came to 5 bases and at J to 10 bases, leaving 14 bases not matched to a gene. This CDR3 reads CASSALPGQWASPLHF. The CDR3 coding sequence is TGTGCCAGCAGTGCTCTCCCGGGACAGTGGGCCTCACCCCTCCACTTT.

CDR3 protein: CASSLIVNSYEQYF. Written as DNA, the CDR3 is TGTGCCAGCAGCTTAATAGTCAACAGCTACGAGCAGTACTTC. The V gene is TRBV7-9, the J gene TRBJ2-7; D ambiguous. There are 14 residues in the CDR3. V lost 2 bases and J 3 bases, leaving 11 bases between the germline ends. Germline CDR1 SEHNR, CDR2 FQNEAQ (reference sequence).

This clone was recorded a few times. The chain has TRBV2 and TRBJ1-3, with D unresolved. Trimming took 10 bases from V and 4 from J, leaving 17 bases between them. The CDR3 extends over 14 amino acids. Germline CDR1 SNHLY, CDR2 FYNNEI. Here the CDR3 reads CATRPDLSGNTIYF. In nucleotides, the CDR3 is TGTGCCACCCGACCGGATTTATCAGGAAACACCATATATTTT.

This clone was counted a single time. V usage is TRBV6-5 and J usage is TRBJ1-6; TRBD1 matches 7 bases. The CDR3 totals 13 residues. The V segment lost 8 bases and the J segment 4 bases; nucleotides outside the gene matches: 2. From germline, CDR1 is MNHEY and CDR2 SVGAGI. The CDR3 spells CASLQGYNSPLHF. The CDR3 DNA follows: TGTGCCAGCCTACAGGGGTATAATTCACCCCTCCACTTT.

The chain combines TRBV14 with TRBJ1-1, with D possibly matching TRBD1 (5 bases). The CDR3 has 15 residues. In germline, CDR1 is SGHDN, CDR2 FVKESK. V was trimmed by 5 bases and J by 4 bases, leaving 17 bases between them. CDR3 sequence: CASSDLGALGTEAFF. The CDR3 DNA reads TGTGCCAGCAGCGATTTAGGGGCTCTAGGCACTGAAGCTTTCTTT.

The chain recombines TRBV30 with TRBJ2-2; TRBD1 might be the D (5 bases). V was pared by 3 bases and J by 3 bases, with 11 bases between. The CDR3 sequence is 14 residues long. The germline CDR1 and CDR2 sequences are GTSNPN and SVGIG (reference sequence). CDR3 amino acids: CAWSPAGYTGELFF. As DNA, the CDR3 is TGTGCCTGGAGCCCGGCAGGGTACACCGGGGAGCTGTTTTTT. Combining the CDR3 with reference TRBV30 and TRBJ2-2 gives the whole variable domain SQTIHQWPATLVQPVGSPLSLECTVEGTSNPNLYWYRQAAGRGLQLLFYSVGIGQISSEVPQNLSASRPQDRQFILSSKKLLLSDSGFYLCAWSPAGYTGELFFGEGSRLTVL.

The chain employs TRBV6-1 and TRBJ1-5; 9 nucleotides align to TRBD1. Germline V gives CDR1 MNHNS, CDR2 SASEGT. This CDR3 has 16 amino acids. V gave up 2 bases and J gave up 2 bases; unmatched junction bases: 4. Here the CDR3 reads CASSEWDRDGNQPQHF. In DNA form, the CDR3 reads TGTGCCAGCAGTGAATGGGACAGGGATGGCAATCAGCCCCAGCATTTT.

Points on this clone: One end of the junction is discordant with germline, which a read error may explain. The chain uses TRBV6-5 and TRBJ2-2; D remains ambiguous. The CDR3 length is 12 residues. Germline CDR1 reads MNHEY; CDR2 reads SVGAGI. In DNA form, the CDR3 reads TGTGCCAGCAGTTCTTACACCTGGGAGCTGTTTTTT. This translates into CASSSYTWELFF.

V gene TRBV7-2 combines with J gene TRBJ1-1; D unclear. The CDR3 loop spans 14 amino acids. Trimming pared 3 bases from V and 1 base from J, leaving 9 bases between. Germline CDR1 and CDR2: SGHTA and FQGNSA. CDR3 nucleotide sequence: TGTGCCAGCAGCTTGGGCGTACCGAACACTGAAGCTTTCTTT. Translating gives CASSLGVPNTEAFF.

This clone has a handful of counts. The CDR3 region has the DNA TGTGCCAGCTCAGGCAACGTCTACGAGCAGTACTTC. This sequence encodes CASSGNVYEQYF. V and J are TRBV2 and TRBJ2-7; D unresolved. The CDR3 extends over 12 amino acids. V dropped 8 bases and J dropped 3 bases, with 11 bases sitting between them. Germline V gene lookup returns CDR1 SNHLY and CDR2 FYNNEI. The full variable domain, its missing parts supplied by reference TRBV2 and TRBJ2-7, is EPEVTQTPSHQVTQMGQEVILRCVPISNHLYFYWYRQILGQKVEFLVSFYNNEISEKSEIFDDQFSVERPDGSNFTLKIRSTKLEDSAMYFCASSGNVYEQYFGPGTRLTVT.